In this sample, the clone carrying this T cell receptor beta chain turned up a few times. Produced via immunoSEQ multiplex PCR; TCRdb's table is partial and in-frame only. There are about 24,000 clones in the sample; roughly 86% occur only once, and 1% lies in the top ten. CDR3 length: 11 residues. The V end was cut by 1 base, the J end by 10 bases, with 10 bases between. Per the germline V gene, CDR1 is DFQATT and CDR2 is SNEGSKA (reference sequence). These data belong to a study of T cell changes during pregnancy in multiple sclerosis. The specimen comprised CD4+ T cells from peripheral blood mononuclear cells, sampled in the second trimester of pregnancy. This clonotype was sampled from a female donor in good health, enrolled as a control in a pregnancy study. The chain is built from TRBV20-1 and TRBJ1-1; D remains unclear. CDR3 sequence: CSARGVEGAFF. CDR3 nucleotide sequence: TGCAGTGCTAGAGGCGTAGAGGGAGCTTTCTTT.